One T cell receptor beta chain is described in this entry. Its target is unknown. The junction departs from germline at one end; a sequencing error may be responsible. No patient had autoimmune disease or received systemic immunosuppression. This sample stems from a study of OX40 agonist ivuxolimab in advanced cancers. Study details: The patients received agonistic anti-OX40 (CD134) antibody ivuxolimab.

Profiled with immunoSEQ multiplex PCR; TCRdb holds only in-frame clones, not every one. Seen here are 60,000 to 75,000 clones, 86% observed once, and the top ten hold 3.5% to 5%. Study-level results: Clonal expansion was among the lowest in partial responders at 0.1-3.0 mg/kg, especially CD8+.

Germline assignment: CDR1 SEHNR and CDR2 FQNEAQ (reference sequence). The CDR3 is made up of 12 amino acids. The specimen was CD4+ or CD8+ T cells sorted from blood, collected in a trial of the OX40 agonist ivuxolimab. The sequence was collected from an adult with an advanced solid tumor such as melanoma, head and neck, liver or kidney cancer. The chain uses TRBV7-9 and TRBJ1-5; D not resolved. The CDR3 DNA sequence: TGTACCAGCAGCTTAGTTGATCAGCCCCAGCATTTT. This sequence encodes CTSSLVDQPQHF.